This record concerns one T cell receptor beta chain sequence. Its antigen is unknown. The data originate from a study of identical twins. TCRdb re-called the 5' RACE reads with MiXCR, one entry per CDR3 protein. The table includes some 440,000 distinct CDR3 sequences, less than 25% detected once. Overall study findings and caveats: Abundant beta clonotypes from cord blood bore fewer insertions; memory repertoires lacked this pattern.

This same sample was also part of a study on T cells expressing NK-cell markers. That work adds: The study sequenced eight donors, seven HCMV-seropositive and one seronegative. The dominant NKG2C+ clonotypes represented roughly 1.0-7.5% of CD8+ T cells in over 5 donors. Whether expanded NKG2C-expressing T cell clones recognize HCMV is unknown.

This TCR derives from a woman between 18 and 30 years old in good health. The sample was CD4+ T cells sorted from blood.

CDR3 sequence reads: CASSSGPLQNIQYF. The CDR3 nucleotides are TGTGCCAGCAGCTCGGGTCCCTTGCAAAACATTCAGTACTTC. The rearrangement uses TRBV7-2 and TRBJ2-4, with D uncertain. Germline V gene lookup returns CDR1 SGHTA and CDR2 FQGNSA. Trimming took off 4 bases at V and 5 bases at J, with 12 bases between the two ends. The CDR3 is 14 amino acids. The full variable domain, its missing parts supplied by reference TRBV7-2 and TRBJ2-4, is GAGVSQSPSNKVTEKGKDVELRCDPISGHTALYWYRQSLGQGLEFLIYFQGNSAPDKSGLPSDRFSAERTGGSVSTLTIQRTQQEDSAVYLCASSSGPLQNIQYFGAGTRLSVL.